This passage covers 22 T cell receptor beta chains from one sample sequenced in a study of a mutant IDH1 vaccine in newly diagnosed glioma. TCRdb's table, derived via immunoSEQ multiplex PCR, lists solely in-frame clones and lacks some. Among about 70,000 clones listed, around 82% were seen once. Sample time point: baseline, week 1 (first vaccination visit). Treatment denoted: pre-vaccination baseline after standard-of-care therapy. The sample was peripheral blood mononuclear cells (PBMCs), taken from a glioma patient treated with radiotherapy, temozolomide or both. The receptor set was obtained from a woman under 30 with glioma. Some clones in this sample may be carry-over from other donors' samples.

This CDR3 reads CASSEGLAEYNEQFF. Here the CDR3 DNA reads TGTGCCAGCAGCGAGGGACTAGCGGAGTACAATGAGCAGTTCTTC. This rearrangement joins TRBV9 to TRBJ2-1; 11 bases align to TRBD2. V lost 3 bases to trimming and J lost 4 bases; unmatched junction nucleotides: 3. The CDR3 consists of 15 residues. The V gene's germline CDR1 is SGDLS and CDR2 YYNGEE.

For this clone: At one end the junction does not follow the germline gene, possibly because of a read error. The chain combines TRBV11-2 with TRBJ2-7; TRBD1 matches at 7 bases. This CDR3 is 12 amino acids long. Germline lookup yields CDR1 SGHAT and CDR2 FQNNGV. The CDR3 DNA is TGTGCCAGCAGCTCAGAGGGGCTTGACAGGGCCTTC. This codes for CASSSEGLDRAF.

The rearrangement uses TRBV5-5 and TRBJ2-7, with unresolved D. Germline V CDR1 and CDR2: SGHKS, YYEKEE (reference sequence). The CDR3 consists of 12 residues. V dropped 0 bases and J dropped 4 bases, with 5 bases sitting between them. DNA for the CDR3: TGTGCCAGCAGCTTGGAAGGATACGAGCAGTACTTC. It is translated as CASSLEGYEQYF. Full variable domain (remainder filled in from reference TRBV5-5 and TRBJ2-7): DAGVTQSPTHLIKTRGQQVTLRCSPISGHKSVSWYQQVLGQGPQFIFQYYEKEERGRGNFPDRFSARQFPNYSSELNVNALLLGDSALYLCASSLEGYEQYFGPGTRLTVT.

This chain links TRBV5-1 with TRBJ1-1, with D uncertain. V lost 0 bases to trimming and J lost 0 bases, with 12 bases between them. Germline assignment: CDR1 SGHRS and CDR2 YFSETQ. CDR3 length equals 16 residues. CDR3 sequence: CASSLDPGSLNTEAFF. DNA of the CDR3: TGCGCCAGCAGCTTGGATCCGGGGTCATTGAACACTGAAGCTTTCTTT.

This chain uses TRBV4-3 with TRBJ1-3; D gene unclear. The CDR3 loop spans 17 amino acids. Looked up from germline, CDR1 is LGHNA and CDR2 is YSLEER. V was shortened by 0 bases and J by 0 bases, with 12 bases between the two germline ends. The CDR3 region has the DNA TGCGCCAGCAGCCAAGACATTGACGGATCCTCTGGAAACACCATATATTTT. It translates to CASSQDIDGSSGNTIYF.

The CDR3 nucleotides read TGTGCCAGCAGCCAAGGCGGTTTCACTGTCAACGAGCAGTACTTC. Its protein product is CASSQGGFTVNEQYF. This chain connects TRBV4-2 to TRBJ2-7; the D is unclear. The CDR3 contains 15 residues. V dropped 1 base and J dropped 5 bases, with 15 bases sitting between them. Germline V CDR1 and CDR2: LGHNA, YNFKEQ.

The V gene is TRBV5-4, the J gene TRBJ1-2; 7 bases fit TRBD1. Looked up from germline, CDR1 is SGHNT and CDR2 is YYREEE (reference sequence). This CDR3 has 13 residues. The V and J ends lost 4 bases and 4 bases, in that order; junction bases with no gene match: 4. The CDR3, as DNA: TGTGCCAGCAGCCCGGGACAGATCTATGGCTACACCTTC. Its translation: CASSPGQIYGYTF.

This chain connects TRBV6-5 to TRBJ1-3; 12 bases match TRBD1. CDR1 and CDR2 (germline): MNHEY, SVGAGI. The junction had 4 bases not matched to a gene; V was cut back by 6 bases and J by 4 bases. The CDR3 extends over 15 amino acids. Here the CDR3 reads CASRRDRGPGNTIYF. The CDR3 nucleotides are TGTGCCAGCAGGAGGGACAGGGGGCCCGGAAACACCATATATTTT.

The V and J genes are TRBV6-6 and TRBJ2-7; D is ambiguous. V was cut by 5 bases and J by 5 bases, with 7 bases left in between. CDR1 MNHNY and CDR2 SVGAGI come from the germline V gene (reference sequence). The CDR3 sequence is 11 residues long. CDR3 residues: CASSITDEQYF. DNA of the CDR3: TGTGCCAGCAGTATCACCGACGAGCAGTACTTC.

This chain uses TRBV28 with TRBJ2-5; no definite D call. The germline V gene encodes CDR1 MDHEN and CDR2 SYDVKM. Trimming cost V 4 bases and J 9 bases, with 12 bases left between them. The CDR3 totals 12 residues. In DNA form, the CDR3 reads TGTGCCAGCAGTTATTCAAGGGATGCCCAGTACTTC. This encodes CASSYSRDAQYF.

CDR3 DNA: TGTGCCAGCAGTGGTATAGGGACAAACACTGAAGCTTTCTTT. Its translation is CASSGIGTNTEAFF. The chain carries TRBV2 and TRBJ1-1, with a possible D match to TRBD1 (6 bases). This CDR3 has 14 residues. V lost 4 bases, J lost 2 bases, and 11 bases lay in between. Looked up from germline, CDR1 is SNHLY and CDR2 is FYNNEI. Full variable domain (rest looked up from reference TRBV2 and TRBJ1-1): EPEVTQTPSHQVTQMGQEVILRCVPISNHLYFYWYRQILGQKVEFLVSFYNNEISEKSEIFDDQFSVERPDGSNFTLKIRSTKLEDSAMYFCASSGIGTNTEAFFGQGTRLTVV.

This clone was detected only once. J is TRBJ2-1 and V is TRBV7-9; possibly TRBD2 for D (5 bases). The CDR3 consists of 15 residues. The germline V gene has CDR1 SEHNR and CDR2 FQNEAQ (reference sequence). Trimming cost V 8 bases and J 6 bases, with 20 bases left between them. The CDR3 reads CASRPAGTPINEQFF. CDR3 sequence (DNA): TGTGCCAGCCGGCCTGCGGGTACCCCTATCAATGAGCAGTTCTTC.

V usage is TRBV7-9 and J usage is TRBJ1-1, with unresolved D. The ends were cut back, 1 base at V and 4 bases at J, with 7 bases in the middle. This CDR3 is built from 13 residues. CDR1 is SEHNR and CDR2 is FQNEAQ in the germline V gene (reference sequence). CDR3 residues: CASSLGVATEAFF. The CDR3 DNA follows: TGTGCCAGCAGCTTAGGGGTGGCCACTGAAGCTTTCTTT.

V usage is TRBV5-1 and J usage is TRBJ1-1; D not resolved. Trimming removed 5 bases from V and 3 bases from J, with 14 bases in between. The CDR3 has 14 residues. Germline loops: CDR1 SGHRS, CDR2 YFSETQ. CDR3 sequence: CASRSGLGYTEAFF. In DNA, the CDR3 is TGCGCCAGCAGATCCGGATTGGGGTACACTGAAGCTTTCTTT. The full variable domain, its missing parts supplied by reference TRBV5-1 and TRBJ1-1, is KAGVTQTPRYLIKTRGQQVTLSCSPISGHRSVSWYQQTPGQGLQFLFEYFSETQRNKGNFPGRFSGRQFSNSRSEMNVSTLELGDSALYLCASRSGLGYTEAFFGQGTRLTVV.

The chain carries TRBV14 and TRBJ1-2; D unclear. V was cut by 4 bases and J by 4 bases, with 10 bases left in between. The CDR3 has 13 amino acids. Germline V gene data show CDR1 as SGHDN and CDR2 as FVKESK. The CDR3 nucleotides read TGTGCCAGCAGCCCAGGACGGCTCTATGGCTACACCTTC. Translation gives CASSPGRLYGYTF.

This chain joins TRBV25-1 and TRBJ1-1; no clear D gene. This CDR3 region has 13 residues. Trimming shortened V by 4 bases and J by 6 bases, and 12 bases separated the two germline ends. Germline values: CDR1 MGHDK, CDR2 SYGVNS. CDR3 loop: CASSASGGSEAFF. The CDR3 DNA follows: TGTGCCAGCAGTGCATCAGGAGGCTCTGAAGCTTTCTTT. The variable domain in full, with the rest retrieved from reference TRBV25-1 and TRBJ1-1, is EADIYQTPRYLVIGTGKKITLECSQTMGHDKMYWYQQDPGMELHLIHYSYGVNSTEKGDLSSESTVSRIRTEHFPLTLESARPSHTSQYLCASSASGGSEAFFGQGTRLTVV.

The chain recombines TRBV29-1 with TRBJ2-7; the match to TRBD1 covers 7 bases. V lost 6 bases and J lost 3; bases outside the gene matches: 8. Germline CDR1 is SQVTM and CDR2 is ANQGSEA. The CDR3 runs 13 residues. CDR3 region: CSVYFDRDYEQYF. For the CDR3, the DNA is TGCAGCGTCTATTTTGACAGGGACTACGAGCAGTACTTC.

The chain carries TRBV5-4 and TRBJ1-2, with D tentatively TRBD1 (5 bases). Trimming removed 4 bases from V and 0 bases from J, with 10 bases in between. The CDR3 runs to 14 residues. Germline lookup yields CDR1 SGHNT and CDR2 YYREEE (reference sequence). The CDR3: CASSPGTANYGYTF. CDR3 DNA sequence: TGTGCCAGCAGCCCGGGGACGGCTAACTATGGCTACACCTTC.

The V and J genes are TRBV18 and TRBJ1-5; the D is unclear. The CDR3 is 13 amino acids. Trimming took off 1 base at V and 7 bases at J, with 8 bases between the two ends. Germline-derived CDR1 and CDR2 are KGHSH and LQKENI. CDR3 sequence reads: CASSPQRKQPQHF. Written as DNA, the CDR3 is TGTGCCAGCTCACCACAACGGAAACAGCCCCAGCATTTT.

CDR3: CAISESRPDQPQHF. The CDR3 DNA is TGTGCCATCAGTGAGTCGAGGCCGGATCAGCCCCAGCATTTT. The V and J genes are TRBV10-3 and TRBJ1-5; unclear D gene. CDR1 is ENHRY and CDR2 is SYGVKD in the germline V gene. V was trimmed by 0 bases and J by 5 bases, leaving 8 bases between them. The CDR3 length is 14 residues.

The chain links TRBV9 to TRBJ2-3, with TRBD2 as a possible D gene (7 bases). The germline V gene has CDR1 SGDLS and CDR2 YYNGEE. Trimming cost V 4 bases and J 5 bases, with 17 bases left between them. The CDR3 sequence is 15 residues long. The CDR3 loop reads CASSPYGGGQDTQYF. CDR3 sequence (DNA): TGTGCCAGCAGCCCGTATGGGGGGGGGCAAGATACGCAGTATTTT.

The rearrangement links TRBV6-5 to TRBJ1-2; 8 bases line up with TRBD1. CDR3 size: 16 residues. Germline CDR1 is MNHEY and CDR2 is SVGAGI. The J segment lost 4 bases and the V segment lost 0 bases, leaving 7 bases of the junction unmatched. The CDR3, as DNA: TGTGCCAGCAGTTACTCGTCAGGACAGGGCAGCTATGGCTACACCTTC. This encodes CASSYSSGQGSYGYTF.